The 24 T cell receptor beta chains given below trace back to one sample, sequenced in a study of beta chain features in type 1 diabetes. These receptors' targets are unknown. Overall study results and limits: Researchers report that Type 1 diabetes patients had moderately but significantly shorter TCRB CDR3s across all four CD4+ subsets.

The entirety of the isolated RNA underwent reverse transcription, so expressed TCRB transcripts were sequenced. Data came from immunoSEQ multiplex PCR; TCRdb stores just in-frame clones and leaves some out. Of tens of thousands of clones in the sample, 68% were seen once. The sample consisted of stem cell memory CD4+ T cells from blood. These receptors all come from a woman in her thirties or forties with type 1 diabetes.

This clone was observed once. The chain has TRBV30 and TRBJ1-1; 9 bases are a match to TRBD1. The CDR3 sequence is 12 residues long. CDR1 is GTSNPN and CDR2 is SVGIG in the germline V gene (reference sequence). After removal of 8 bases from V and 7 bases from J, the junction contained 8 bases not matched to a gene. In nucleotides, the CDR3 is TGTGCCAAAAGCACGGGACAGGGTGAAGCTTTCTTT. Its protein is CAKSTGQGEAFF.

The CDR3 coding sequence is TGCGCCAGCAGCTGGGACACCTCTGGGGCCAACGTCCTGACTTTC. Residues: CASSWDTSGANVLTF. The V call is TRBV5-1, the J call TRBJ2-6; a possible D gene is TRBD1 (6 bases). Trimming took 3 bases from V and 0 from J, leaving 7 bases between them. The CDR3 is 15 amino acids. Germline V CDR1 and CDR2: SGHRS, YFSETQ.

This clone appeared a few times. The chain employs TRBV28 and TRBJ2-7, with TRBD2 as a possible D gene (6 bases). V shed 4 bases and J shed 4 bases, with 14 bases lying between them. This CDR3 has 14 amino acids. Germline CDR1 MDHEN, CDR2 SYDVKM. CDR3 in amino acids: CASSSTREHYEQYF. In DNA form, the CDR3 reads TGTGCCAGCAGTTCTACTCGGGAGCATTACGAGCAGTACTTC.

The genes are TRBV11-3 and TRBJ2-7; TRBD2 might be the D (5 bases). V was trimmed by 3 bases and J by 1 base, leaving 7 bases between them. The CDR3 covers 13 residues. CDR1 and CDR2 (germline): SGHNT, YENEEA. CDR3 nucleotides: TGTGCCAGCAGCTTGGAGGATTCCTACGAGCAGTACTTC. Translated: CASSLEDSYEQYF.

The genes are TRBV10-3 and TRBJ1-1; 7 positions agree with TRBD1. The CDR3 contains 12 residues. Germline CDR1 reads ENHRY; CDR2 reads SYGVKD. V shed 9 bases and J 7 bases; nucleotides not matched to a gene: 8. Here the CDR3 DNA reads TGTGCCATGGGGACAGCGGAACGTGAAGCTTTCTTT. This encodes CAMGTAEREAFF.

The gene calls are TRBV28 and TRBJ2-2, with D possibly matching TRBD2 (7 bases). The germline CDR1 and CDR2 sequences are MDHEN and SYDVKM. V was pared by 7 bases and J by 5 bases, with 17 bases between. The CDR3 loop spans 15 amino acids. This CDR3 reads CASTLRGAGTGELFF. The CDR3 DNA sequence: TGTGCCAGCACCCTCCGGGGGGCGGGTACCGGGGAGCTGTTTTTT.

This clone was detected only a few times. CDR3 nucleotide sequence: TGTGCCAGCAGCTTAGACCGGAGAGTTAACTATGGCTACACCTTC. It specifies CASSLDRRVNYGYTF. The chain combines TRBV7-9 with TRBJ1-2; D unclear. The CDR3 length is 15 residues. V lost 1 base, J lost 1 base, and 10 bases lay in between. CDR1 and CDR2 from the germline V gene are SEHNR and FQNEAQ (reference sequence).

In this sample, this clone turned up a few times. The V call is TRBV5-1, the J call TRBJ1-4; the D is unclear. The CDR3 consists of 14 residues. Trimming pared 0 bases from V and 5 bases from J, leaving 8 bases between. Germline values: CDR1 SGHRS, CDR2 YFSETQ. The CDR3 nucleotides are TGCGCCAGCAGCTTGGCCCCGAGGAATGAAAAACTGTTTTTT. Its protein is CASSLAPRNEKLFF.

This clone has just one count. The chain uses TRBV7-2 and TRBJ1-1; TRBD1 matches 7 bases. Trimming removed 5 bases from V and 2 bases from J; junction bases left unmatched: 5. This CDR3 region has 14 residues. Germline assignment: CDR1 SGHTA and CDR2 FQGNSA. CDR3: CASSPRQGNTEAFF. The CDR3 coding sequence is TGTGCCAGCAGCCCCAGACAGGGTAACACTGAAGCTTTCTTT.

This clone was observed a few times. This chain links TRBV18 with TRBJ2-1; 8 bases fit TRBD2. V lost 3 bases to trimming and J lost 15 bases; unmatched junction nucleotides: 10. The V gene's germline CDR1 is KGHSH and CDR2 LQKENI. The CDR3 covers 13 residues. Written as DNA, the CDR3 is TGTGCCAGCTCACCCCTTAGGCGGGAGGCGATGTTCTTC. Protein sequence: CASSPLRREAMFF.

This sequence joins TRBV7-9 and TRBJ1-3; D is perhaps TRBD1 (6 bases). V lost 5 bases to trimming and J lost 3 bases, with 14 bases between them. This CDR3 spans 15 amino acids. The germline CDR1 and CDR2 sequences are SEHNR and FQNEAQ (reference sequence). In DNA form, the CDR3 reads TGTGCCAGCAGCCCCTTAGGGGGAAGTGGAAACACCATATATTTT. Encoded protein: CASSPLGGSGNTIYF.

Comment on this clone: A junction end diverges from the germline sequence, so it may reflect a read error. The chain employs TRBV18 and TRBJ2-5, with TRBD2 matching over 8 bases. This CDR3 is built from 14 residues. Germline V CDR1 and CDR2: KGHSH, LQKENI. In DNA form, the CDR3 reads TGTGCCAGCTCAACGGGAGGGACCCAAGGGACCCAGTACTTC. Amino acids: CASSTGGTQGTQYF.

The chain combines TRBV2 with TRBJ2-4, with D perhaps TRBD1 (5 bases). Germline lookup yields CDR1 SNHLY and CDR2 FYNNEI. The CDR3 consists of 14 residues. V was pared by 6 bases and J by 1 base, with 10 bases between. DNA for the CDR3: TGTGCCAGCAGCGCAGGGTGGGCCAAAAACATTCAGTACTTC. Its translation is CASSAGWAKNIQYF. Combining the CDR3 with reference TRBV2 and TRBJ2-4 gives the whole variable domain EPEVTQTPSHQVTQMGQEVILRCVPISNHLYFYWYRQILGQKVEFLVSFYNNEISEKSEIFDDQFSVERPDGSNFTLKIRSTKLEDSAMYFCASSAGWAKNIQYFGAGTRLSVL.

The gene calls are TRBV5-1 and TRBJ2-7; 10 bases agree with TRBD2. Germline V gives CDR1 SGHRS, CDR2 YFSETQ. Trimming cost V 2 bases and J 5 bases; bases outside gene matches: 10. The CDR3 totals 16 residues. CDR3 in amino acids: CASSFGVAGGRDEQYF. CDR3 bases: TGCGCCAGCAGCTTCGGGGTAGCGGGGGGCAGGGACGAGCAGTACTTC.

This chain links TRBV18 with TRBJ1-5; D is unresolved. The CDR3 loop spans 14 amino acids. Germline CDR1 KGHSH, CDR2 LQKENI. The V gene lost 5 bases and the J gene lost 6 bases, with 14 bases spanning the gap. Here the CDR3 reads CASSAGNVSQPQHF. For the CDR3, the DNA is TGTGCCAGCTCAGCTGGCAATGTAAGTCAGCCCCAGCATTTT.

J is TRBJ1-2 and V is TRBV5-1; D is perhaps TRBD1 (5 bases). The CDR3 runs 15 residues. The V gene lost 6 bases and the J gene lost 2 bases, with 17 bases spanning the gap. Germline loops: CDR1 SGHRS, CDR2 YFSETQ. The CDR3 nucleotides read TGCGCCAGCACCTTTATCGCGGGGGGGAACTATGGCTACACCTTC. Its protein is CASTFIAGGNYGYTF.

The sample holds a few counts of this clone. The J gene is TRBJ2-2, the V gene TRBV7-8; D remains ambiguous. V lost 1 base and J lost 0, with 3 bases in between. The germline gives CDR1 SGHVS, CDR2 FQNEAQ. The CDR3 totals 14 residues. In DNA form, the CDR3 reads TGTGCCAGCAGCTTAGAGCCGAACACCGGGGAGCTGTTTTTT. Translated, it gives CASSLEPNTGELFF.

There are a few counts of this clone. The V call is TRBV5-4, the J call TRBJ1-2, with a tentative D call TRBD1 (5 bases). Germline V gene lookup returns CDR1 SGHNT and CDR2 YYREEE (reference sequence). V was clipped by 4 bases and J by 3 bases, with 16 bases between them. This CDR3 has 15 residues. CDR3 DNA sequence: TGTGCCAGCAGCCGCGATCGGGGGATGGACTATGGCTACACCTTC. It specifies CASSRDRGMDYGYTF.

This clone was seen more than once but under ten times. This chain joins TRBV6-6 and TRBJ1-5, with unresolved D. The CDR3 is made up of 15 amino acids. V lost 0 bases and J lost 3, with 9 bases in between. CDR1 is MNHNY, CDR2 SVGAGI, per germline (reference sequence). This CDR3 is CASSYSLQHNQPQHF. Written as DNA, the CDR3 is TGTGCCAGCAGTTACTCGCTACAGCACAATCAGCCCCAGCATTTT.

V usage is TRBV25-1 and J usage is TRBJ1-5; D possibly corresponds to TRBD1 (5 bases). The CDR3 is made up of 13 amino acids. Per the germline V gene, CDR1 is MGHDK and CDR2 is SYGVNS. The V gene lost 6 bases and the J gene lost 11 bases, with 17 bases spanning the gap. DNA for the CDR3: TGTGCCAGCAGCCAACAGAGCGGGGCGGCCCAGCATTTT. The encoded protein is CASSQQSGAAQHF. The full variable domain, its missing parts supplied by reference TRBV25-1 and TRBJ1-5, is EADIYQTPRYLVIGTGKKITLECSQTMGHDKMYWYQQDPGMELHLIHYSYGVNSTEKGDLSSESTVSRIRTEHFPLTLESARPSHTSQYLCASSQQSGAAQHFGDGTRLSIL.

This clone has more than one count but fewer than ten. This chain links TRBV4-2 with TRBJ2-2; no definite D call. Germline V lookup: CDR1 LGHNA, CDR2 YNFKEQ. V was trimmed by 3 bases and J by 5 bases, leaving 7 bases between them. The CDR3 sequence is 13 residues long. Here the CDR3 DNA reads TGTGCCAGCAGCCACGTGCAGACCGGGGAGCTGTTTTTT. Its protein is CASSHVQTGELFF.

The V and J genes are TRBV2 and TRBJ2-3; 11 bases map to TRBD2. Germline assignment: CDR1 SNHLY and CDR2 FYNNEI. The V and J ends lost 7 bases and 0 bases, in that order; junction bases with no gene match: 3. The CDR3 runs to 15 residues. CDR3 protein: CASKIAGGSTDTQYF. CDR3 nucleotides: TGTGCCAGCAAAATAGCGGGGGGGAGCACAGATACGCAGTATTTT.

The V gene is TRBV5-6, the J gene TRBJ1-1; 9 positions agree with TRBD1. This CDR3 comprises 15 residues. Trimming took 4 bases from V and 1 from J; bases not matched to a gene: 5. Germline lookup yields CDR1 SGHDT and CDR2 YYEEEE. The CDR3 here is CASSRSTGGNTEAFF. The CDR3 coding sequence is TGTGCCAGCAGCAGATCGACAGGGGGGAACACTGAAGCTTTCTTT. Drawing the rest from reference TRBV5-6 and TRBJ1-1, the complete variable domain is DAGVTQSPTHLIKTRGQQVTLRCSPKSGHDTVSWYQQALGQGPQFIFQYYEEEERQRGNFPDRFSGHQFPNYSSELNVNALLLGDSALYLCASSRSTGGNTEAFFGQGTRLTVV.

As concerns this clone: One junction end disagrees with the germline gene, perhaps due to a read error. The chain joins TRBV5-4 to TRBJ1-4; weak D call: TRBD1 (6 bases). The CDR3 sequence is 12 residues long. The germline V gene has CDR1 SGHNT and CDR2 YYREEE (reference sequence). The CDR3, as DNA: TGTGCCAGCAGCCAAGGTGGATCCGGGACAATTTTT. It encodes CASSQGGSGTIF.